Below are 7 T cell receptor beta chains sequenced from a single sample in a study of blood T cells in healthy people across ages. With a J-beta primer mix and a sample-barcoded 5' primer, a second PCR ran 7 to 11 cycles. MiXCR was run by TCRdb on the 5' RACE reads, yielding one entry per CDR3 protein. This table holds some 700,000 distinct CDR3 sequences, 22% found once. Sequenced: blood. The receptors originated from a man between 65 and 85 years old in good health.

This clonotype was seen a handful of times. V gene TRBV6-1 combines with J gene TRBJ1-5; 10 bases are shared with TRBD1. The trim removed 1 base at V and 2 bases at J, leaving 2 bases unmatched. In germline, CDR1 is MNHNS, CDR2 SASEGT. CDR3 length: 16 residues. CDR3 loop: CASSEVGTGGNQPQHF. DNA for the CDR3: TGTGCCAGCAGTGAAGTGGGGACAGGGGGCAATCAGCCCCAGCATTTT.

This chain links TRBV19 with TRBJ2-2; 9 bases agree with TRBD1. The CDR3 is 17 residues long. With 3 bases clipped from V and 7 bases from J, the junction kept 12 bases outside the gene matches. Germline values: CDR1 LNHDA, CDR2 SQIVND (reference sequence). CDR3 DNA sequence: TGTGCCAGTAGTATGGGAGCGCACAGGGGGCAGATCGGGGAGCTGTTTTTT. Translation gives CASSMGAHRGQIGELFF.

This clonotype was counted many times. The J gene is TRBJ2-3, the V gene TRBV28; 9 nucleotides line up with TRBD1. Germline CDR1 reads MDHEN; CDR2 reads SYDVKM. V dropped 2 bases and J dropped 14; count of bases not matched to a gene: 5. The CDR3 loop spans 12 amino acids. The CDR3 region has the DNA TGTGCCAGCAGTTTACCCGGGACAGGGTGGTATTTT. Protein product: CASSLPGTGWYF.

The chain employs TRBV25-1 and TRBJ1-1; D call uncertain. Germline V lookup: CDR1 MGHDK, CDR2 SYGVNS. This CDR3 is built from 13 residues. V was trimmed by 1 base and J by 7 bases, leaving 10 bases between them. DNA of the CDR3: TGTGCCAGCAGTGAATTGGATCTGCGTGAAGCTTTCTTT. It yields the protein CASSELDLREAFF.

CDR3 in amino acids: CASSLESHTGTQYF. CDR3 in DNA: TGTGCCAGCAGCCTTGAGTCCCACACGGGGACCCAGTACTTC. This chain joins TRBV7-2 and TRBJ2-5, with D uncertain. The V gene's germline CDR1 is SGHTA and CDR2 FQGNSA. V shed 5 bases and J shed 7 bases, with 17 bases lying between them. CDR3 size: 14 residues.

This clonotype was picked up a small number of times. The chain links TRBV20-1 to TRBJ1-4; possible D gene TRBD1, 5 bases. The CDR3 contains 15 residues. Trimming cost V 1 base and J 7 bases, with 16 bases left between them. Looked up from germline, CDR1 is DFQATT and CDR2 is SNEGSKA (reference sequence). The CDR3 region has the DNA TGCAGTGCTAGAGTAATGGCGGGGACGGGTGAAAAACTGTTTTTT. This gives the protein CSARVMAGTGEKLFF.

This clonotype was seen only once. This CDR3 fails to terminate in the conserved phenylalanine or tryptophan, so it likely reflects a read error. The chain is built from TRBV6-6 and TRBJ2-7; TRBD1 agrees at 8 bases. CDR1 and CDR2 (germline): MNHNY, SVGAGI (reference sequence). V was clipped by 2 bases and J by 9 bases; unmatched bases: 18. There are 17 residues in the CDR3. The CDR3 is CASSYRGSGQAFLGQYS. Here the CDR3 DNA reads TGTGCCAGCAGTTACAGGGGCTCGGGACAGGCATTCCTTGGGCAGTACTCC.